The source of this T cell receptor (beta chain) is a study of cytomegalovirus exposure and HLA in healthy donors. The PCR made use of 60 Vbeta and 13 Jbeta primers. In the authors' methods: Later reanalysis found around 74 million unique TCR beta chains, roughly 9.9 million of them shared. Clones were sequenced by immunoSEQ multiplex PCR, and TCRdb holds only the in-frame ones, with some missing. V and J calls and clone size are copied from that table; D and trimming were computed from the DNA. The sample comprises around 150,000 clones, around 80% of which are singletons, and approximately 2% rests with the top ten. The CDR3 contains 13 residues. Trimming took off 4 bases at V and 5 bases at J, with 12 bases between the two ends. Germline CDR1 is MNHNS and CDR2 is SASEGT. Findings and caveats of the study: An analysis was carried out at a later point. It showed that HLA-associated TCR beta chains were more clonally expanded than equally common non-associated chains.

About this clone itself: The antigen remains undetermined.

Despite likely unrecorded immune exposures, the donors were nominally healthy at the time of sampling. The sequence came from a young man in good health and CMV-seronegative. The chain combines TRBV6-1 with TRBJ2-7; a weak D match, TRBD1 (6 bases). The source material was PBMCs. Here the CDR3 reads CASSATRDNEQYF. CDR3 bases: TGTGCCAGCAGTGCAACCCGGGACAACGAGCAGTACTTC.